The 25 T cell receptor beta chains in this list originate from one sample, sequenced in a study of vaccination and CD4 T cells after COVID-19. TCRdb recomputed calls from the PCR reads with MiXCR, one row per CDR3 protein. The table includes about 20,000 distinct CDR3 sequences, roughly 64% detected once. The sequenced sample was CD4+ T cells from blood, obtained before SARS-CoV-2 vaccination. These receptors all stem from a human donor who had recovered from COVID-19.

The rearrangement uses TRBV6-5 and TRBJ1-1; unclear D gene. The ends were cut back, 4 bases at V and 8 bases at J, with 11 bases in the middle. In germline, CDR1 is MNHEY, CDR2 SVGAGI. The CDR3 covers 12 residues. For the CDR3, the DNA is TGTGCCAGCAGTTTCCCGGGAAACGAAGCTTTCTTT. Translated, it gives CASSFPGNEAFF.

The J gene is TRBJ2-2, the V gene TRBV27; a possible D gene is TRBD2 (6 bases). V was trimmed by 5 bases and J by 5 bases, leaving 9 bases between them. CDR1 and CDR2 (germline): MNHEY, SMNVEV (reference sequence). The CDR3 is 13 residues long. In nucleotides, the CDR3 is TGTGCCAGCAGTCTACGGGGGACCGGGGAGCTGTTTTTT. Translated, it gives CASSLRGTGELFF.

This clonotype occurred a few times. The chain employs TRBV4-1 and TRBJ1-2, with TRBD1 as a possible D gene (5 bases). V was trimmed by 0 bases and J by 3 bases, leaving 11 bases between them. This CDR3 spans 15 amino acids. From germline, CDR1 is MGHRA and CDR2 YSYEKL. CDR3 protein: CASSQDGGSHYGYTF. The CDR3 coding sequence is TGCGCCAGCAGCCAAGATGGGGGGAGTCACTATGGCTACACCTTC.

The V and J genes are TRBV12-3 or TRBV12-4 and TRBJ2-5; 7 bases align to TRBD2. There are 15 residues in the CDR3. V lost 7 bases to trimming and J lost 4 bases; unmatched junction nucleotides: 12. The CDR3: CASTSSAGDLETQYF. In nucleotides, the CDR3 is TGTGCCAGCACGTCTTCGGCGGGAGACCTAGAGACCCAGTACTTC.

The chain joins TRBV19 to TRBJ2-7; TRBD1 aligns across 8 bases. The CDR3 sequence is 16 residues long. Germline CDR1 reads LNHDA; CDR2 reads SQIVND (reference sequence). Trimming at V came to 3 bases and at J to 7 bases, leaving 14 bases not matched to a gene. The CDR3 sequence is CASSIPVSGGPSEQYF. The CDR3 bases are TGTGCCAGTAGTATCCCCGTTTCAGGGGGCCCATCGGAGCAGTACTTC.

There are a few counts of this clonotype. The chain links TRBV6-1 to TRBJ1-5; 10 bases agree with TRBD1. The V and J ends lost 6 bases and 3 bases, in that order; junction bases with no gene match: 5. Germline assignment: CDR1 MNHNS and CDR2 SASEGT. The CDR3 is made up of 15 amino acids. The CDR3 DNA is TGTGCCAGCAGGTCCGGGACAGGGGTCAATCAGCCCCAGCATTTT. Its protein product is CASRSGTGVNQPQHF.

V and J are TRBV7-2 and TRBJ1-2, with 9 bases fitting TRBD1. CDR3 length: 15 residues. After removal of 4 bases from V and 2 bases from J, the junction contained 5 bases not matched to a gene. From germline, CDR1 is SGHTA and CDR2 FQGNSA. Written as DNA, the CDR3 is TGTGCCAGCAGCTGGGCCGGGACAGGGAACTATGGCTACACCTTC. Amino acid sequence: CASSWAGTGNYGYTF.

The CDR3 coding sequence is TGCGCCAGCAGTTTTCTGCCCTCCCTCTTGGCTGGGGCCAACGTCCTGACTTTC. It codes for CASSFLPSLLAGANVLTF. The chain uses TRBV10-1 and TRBJ2-6, with D uncertain. The CDR3 spans 18 residues. Trimming removed 5 bases from V and 2 bases from J, with 19 bases in between. Germline V CDR1 and CDR2: WNHNN, SYGVQD (reference sequence).

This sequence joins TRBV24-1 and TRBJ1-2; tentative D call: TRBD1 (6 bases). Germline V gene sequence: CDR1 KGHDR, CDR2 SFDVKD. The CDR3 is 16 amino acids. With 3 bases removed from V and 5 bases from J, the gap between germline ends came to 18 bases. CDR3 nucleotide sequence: TGTGCCACCAGTGATGCGAGATCAGGGGCGAAATATGGCTACACCTTC. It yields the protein CATSDARSGAKYGYTF.

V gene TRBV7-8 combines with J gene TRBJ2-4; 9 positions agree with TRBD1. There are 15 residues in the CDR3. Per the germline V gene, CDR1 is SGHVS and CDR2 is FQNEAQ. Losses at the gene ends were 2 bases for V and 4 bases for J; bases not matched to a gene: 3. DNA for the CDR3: TGTGCCAGCAGCTTAAGGGGACAGGGTAAAAACATTCAGTACTTC. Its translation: CASSLRGQGKNIQYF.

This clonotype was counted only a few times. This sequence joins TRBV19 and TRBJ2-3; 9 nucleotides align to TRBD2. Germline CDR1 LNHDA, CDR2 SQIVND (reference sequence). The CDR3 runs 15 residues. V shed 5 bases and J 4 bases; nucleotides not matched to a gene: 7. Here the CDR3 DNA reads TGTGCCAGTAGTTTTAGCGGGAGTTACGCAGATACGCAGTATTTT. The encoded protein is CASSFSGSYADTQYF.

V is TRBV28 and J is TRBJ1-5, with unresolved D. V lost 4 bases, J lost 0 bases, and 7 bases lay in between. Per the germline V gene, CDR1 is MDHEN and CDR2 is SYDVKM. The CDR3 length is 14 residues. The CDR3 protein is CASSSPHSNQPQHF. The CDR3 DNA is TGTGCCAGCAGTTCTCCTCATAGCAATCAGCCCCAGCATTTT.

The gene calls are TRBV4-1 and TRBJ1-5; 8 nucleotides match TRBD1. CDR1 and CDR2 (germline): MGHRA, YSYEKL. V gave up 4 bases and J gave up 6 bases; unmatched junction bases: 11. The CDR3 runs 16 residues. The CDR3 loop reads CASSPTGQGGPQPQHF. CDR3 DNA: TGCGCCAGCAGCCCCACCGGACAGGGAGGCCCTCAGCCCCAGCATTTT.

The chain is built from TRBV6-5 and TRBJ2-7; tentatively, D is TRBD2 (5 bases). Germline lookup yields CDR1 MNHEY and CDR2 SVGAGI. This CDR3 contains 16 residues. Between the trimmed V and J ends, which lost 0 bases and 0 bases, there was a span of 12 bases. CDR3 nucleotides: TGTGCCAGCAGTTACTCGGGCCAGCGGAGCTCCTACGAGCAGTACTTC. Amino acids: CASSYSGQRSSYEQYF.

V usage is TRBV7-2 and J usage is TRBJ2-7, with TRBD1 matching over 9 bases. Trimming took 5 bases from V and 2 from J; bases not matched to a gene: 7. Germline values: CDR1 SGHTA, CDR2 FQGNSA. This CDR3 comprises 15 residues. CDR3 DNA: TGTGCCAGCAGCGCGACCGGGACAGGGCCCTACGAGCAGTACTTC. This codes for CASSATGTGPYEQYF.

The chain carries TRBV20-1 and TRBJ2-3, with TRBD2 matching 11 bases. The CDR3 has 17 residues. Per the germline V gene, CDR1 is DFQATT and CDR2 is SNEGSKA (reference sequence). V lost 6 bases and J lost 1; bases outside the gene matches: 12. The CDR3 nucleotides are TGCAGTGCCCGCCCTAGCGGGAGGATTGTAGGCACAGATACGCAGTATTTT. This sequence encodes CSARPSGRIVGTDTQYF.

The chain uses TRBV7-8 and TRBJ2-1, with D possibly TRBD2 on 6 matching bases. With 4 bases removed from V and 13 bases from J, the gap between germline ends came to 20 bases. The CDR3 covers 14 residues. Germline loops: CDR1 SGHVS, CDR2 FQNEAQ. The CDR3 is CASSYEDHGSRQFF. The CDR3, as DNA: TGTGCCAGCAGCTACGAGGACCACGGGAGTAGACAGTTCTTC.

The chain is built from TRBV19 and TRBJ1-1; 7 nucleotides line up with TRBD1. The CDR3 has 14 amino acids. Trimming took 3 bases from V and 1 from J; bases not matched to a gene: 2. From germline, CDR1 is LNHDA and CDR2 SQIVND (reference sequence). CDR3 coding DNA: TGTGCCAGTAGTATGGGACAGTCGAACACTGAAGCTTTCTTT. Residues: CASSMGQSNTEAFF.

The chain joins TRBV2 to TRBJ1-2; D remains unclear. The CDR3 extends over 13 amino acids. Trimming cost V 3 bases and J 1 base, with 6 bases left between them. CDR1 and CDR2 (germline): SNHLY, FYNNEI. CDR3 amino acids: CASSDSSNYGYTF. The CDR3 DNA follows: TGTGCCAGCAGTGACAGCAGTAACTATGGCTACACCTTC. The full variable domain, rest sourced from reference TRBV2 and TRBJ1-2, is EPEVTQTPSHQVTQMGQEVILRCVPISNHLYFYWYRQILGQKVEFLVSFYNNEISEKSEIFDDQFSVERPDGSNFTLKIRSTKLEDSAMYFCASSDSSNYGYTFGSGTRLTVV.

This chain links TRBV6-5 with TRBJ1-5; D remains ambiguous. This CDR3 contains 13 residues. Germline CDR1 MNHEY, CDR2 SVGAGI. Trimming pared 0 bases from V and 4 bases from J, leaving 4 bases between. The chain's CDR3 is CASSYSSNQPQHF. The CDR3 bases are TGTGCCAGCAGTTACTCGAGTAATCAGCCCCAGCATTTT.

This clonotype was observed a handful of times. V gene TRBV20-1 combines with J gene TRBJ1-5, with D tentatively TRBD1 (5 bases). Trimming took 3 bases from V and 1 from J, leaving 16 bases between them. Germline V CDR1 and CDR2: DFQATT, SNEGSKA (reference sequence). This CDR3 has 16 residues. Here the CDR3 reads CSASSSGGRSNQPQHF. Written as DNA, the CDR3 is TGCAGTGCTAGTTCTTCCGGGGGACGGAGCAATCAGCCCCAGCATTTT.

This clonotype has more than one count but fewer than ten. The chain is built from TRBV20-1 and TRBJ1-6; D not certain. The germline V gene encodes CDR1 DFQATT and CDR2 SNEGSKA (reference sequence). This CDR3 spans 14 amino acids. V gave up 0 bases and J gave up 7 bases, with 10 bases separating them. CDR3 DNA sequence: TGCAGTGCTAGAGATAGAACTCGAAATTCACCCCTCCACTTT. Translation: CSARDRTRNSPLHF.

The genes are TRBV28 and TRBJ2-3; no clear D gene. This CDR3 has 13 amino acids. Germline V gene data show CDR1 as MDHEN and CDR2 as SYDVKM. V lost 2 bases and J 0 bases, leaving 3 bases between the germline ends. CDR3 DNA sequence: TGTGCCAGCAGTTTAAGGAGCACAGATACGCAGTATTTT. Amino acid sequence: CASSLRSTDTQYF.

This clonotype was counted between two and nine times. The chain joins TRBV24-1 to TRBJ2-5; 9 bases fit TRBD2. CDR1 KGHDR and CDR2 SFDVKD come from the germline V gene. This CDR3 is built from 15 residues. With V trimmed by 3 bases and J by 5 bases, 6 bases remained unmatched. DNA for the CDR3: TGTGCCACCAGTGATAGGACTAGCGATAGGGAGACCCAGTACTTC. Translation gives CATSDRTSDRETQYF.

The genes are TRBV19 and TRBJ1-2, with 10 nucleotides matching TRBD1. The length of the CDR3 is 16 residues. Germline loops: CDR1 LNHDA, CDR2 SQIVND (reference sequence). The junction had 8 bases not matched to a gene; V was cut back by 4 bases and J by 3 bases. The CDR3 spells CASSTPGQGPYYGYTF. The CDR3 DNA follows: TGTGCCAGTAGTACCCCGGGACAGGGGCCCTACTATGGCTACACCTTC.